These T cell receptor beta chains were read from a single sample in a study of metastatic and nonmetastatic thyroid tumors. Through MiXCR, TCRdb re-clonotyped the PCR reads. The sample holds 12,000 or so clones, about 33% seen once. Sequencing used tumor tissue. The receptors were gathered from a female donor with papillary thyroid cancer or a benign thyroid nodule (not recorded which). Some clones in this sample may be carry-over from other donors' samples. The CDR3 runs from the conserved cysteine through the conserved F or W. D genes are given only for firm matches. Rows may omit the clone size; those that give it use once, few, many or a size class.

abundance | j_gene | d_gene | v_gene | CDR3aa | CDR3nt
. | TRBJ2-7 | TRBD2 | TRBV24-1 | CATSDPTSGDVDEQYF | TGTGCCACCAGTGACCCAACTAGCGGGGATGTAGACGAGCAGTACTTC
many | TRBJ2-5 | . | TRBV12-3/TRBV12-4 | CASSPPKVAQETQYF | TGTGCCAGCAGTCCCCCCAAGGTGGCCCAAGAGACCCAGTACTTC
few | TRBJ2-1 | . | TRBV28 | CASSFGSMGHGDEQFF | TGTGCCAGCAGTTTCGGTTCGATGGGGCACGGCGATGAGCAGTTCTTC
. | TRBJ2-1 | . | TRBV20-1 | CSAPEYNEQFF | TGCAGTGCCCCTGAATACAATGAGCAGTTCTTC
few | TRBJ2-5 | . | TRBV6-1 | CASRPLSGLETQYF | TGCGCCAGCAGGCCACTTAGCGGCCTGGAGACGCAGTACTTC
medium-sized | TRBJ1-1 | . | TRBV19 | CASIHEGYTEAFF | TGTGCCAGTATTCATGAGGGGTACACTGAAGCTTTCTTT
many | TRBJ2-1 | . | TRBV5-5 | CASSLGGITYNEQFF | TGTGCCAGCAGCTTAGGGGGGATCACCTACAATGAGCAGTTCTTC
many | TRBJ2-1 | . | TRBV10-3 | CAISESYGQGEQFF | TGTGCCATCAGTGAATCGTATGGGCAGGGTGAGCAGTTCTTC
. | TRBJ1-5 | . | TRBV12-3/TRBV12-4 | CASNGPRNSNQPQHF | TGTGCCAGCAACGGTCCGAGAAATAGCAATCAGCCCCAGCATTTT
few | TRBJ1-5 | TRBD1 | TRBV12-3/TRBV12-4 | CASSFLIGGFGDRGVYSNQPQHF | TGTGCCAGCAGTTTTCTTATAGGGGGATTTGGGGACAGGGGTGTCTATAGCAATCAGCCCCAGCATTTT
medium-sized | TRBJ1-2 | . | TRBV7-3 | CASSRDPGYGYTF | TGTGCCAGCAGCCGTGACCCAGGCTATGGCTACACCTTC
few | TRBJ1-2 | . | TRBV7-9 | CASSAEGRLNYGYTF | TGTGCCAGCAGCGCCGAGGGAAGGCTTAACTATGGCTACACCTTC
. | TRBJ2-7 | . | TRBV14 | CASSFLPAYEQYF | TGTGCCAGCAGCTTTCTCCCAGCCTACGAGCAGTACTTC
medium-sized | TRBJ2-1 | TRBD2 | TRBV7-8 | CASSLRAGTSSSYNEQFF | TGTGCCAGCAGCTTACGAGCGGGAACTTCGAGCTCCTACAATGAGCAGTTCTTC
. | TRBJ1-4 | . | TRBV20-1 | CSARDLRSREMSEKLFF | TGCAGTGCTAGAGATCTTCGTTCCAGGGAAATGAGTGAAAAACTGTTTTTT
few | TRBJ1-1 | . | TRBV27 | CASSLLGTSEAFF | TGTGCCAGCAGTTTATTAGGGACGTCCGAAGCTTTCTTT
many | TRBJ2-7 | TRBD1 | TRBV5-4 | CASSSPGQANSYEQYF | TGTGCCAGCAGCTCCCCGGGACAGGCTAACTCCTACGAGCAGTACTTC
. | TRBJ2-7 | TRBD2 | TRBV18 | CASSPTSSGCEQYF | TGTGCCAGCTCACCAACCTCTAGCGGTTGCGAGCAGTACTTC
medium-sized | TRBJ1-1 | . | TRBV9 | CASSVSPAQGMNTEAFF | TGTGCCAGCAGCGTTTCCCCCGCACAGGGCATGAACACTGAAGCTTTCTTT
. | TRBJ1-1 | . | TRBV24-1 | CATSDSGQTMNTEAFF | TGTGCCACCAGTGATAGTGGACAGACAATGAACACTGAAGCTTTCTTT
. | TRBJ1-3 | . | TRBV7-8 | CASRQFGNTIYF | TGTGCCAGCAGACAGTTCGGAAACACCATATATTTT
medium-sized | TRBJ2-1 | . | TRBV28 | CASSTPGRDQFF | TGTGCCAGCAGTACCCCGGGACGGGATCAGTTCTTC
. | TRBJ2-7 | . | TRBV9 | CASRVGTIPYEQYF | TGTGCCAGCAGAGTGGGTACCATCCCCTACGAGCAGTACTTC
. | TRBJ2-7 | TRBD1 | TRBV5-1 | CASSLTPTGQYEQYF | TGCGCCAGCAGCTTGACCCCGACAGGGCAGTACGAGCAGTACTTC
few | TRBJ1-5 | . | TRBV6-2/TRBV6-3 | CASRYTGMGYQPQHF | TGTGCCAGCAGATACACAGGGATGGGATATCAGCCCCAGCATTTT
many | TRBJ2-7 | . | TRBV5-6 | CASTLTDRYYEQYF | TGTGCCAGCACCTTGACCGACCGTTACTACGAGCAGTACTTC
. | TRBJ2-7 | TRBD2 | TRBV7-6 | CASSLDGGDYEQYF | TGTGCCAGCAGCTTAGATGGGGGGGACTACGAGCAGTACTTC
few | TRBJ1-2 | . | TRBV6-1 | CASSEQTANYGYTF | TGTGCCAGCAGTGAACAGACAGCCAACTATGGCTACACCTTC
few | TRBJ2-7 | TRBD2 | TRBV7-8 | CASSSSPGLEQYF | TGTGCCAGCAGCTCGTCCCCGGGACTAGAGCAGTACTTC
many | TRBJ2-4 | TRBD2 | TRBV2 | CASSVAGEDLAKNIQYF | TGTGCCAGCAGTGTGGCGGGAGAAGATCTAGCCAAAAACATTCAGTACTTC
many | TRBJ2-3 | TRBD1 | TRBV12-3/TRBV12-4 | CASSFPTTGGKTDTQYF | TGTGCCAGCAGTTTTCCCACGACAGGGGGCAAGACAGATACGCAGTATTTT
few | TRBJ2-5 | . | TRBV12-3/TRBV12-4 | CASSKGGETQYF | TGTGCCAGCAGTAAAGGGGGGGAGACCCAGTACTTC